Listed below are T cell receptor beta chains from one sample, sequenced in a study of blood T cell repertoires in COVID-19. Assay used: immunoSEQ multiplex PCR; TCRdb lists only in-frame clones, some missing. The sample consists of about 160,000 clones, 80% to 90% of them appearing once. Material for sequencing was peripheral blood. These receptors were collected from a woman in her seventies with COVID-19, enrolled during active disease. Each CDR3 is given with its conserved first and last residue. A D gene is named only where the DNA matches it firmly. Part of the rows lack a size; the others show once, few, many or a class for expanded clones.

.	.	TRBV4-2	TRBJ1-2	CASSQDLTASYGYTF	TGTGCCAGCAGCCAAGATCTTACAGCCTCCTATGGCTACACCTTC
few	.	TRBV5-1	TRBJ1-2	CASSLAGVSYGYTF	TGCGCCAGCAGCTTGGCCGGGGTTTCCTATGGCTACACCTTC
.	TRBD1	TRBV19	TRBJ1-1	CASRKTTGVRTEAFF	TGTGCCAGTAGGAAAACTACAGGGGTGCGCACTGAAGCTTTCTTT
once	TRBD1	TRBV2	TRBJ1-2	CASREGQVYGYTF	TGTGCCAGCAGGGAGGGACAGGTCTATGGCTACACCTTC
.	TRBD1	TRBV11-2	TRBJ1-4	CASSWGQTEKLFF	TGTGCCAGCAGCTGGGGACAGACTGAAAAACTGTTTTTT
.	.	TRBV18	TRBJ2-5	CASSPAGKETQYF	TGTGCCAGCTCGCCGGCAGGAAAAGAGACCCAGTACTTC
.	TRBD1	TRBV5-1	TRBJ1-2	CASSPGQGRHYGYTF	TGCGCCAGCAGCCCAGGACAGGGGAGGCACTATGGCTACACCTTC
.	.	TRBV11-2	TRBJ2-3	CASSLAYGGSDTQYF	TGTGCCAGCAGCTTAGCATACGGGGGTTCAGATACGCAGTATTTT
.	TRBD1	TRBV19	TRBJ1-2	CASSIQGSGQGHYGYTF	TGTGCCAGTAGTATTCAAGGGTCGGGACAGGGGCACTATGGCTACACCTTC
.	.	TRBV28	TRBJ2-7	CASRDSYEQYF	TGTGCCAGCAGGGACAGCTACGAGCAGTACTTC
.	TRBD1	TRBV5-1	TRBJ2-7	CASSKGQGAYEQYF	TGCGCCAGCAGCAAGGGACAGGGGGCCTACGAGCAGTACTTC
.	.	TRBV19	TRBJ1-3	CASSIGGSDTIYF	TGTGCCAGTAGTATCGGCGGGTCGGACACCATATATTTT
.	.	TRBV2	TRBJ2-2	CASSGPRIQSTGELFF	TGTGCCAGCAGTGGACCCCGTATACAGAGCACCGGGGAGCTGTTTTTT
.	.	TRBV5-6	TRBJ1-2	CASSSVRGRGGYTF	TGTGCCAGCAGCTCGGTGCGGGGCCGAGGAGGCTACACCTTC
.	TRBD1	TRBV7-9	TRBJ1-2	CASSPAKQGGYGYTF	TGTGCCAGCAGCCCCGCGAAACAGGGGGGATATGGCTACACCTTC
.	.	TRBV28	TRBJ1-1	CASTTGTANTEAFF	TGTGCCAGCACCACAGGGACGGCGAACACTGAAGCTTTCTTT
.	TRBD1	TRBV11-2	TRBJ2-6	CASSPGTGGSGANVLTF	TGTGCCAGCAGCCCGGGGACAGGGGGCTCTGGGGCCAACGTCCTGACTTTC
.	.	TRBV3-1/TRBV3-2	TRBJ1-6	CAGGDYNSPLHF	TGTGCCGGAGGGGATTATAATTCACCCCTCCACTTT
.	.	TRBV5-1	TRBJ2-7	CASSFDRGTYEQYF	TGCGCCAGCAGCTTCGATAGGGGGACCTACGAGCAGTACTTC
.	.	TRBV11-2	TRBJ2-3	CASSLGLPTDTQYF	TGTGCCAGCAGCTTGGGACTCCCCACAGATACGCAGTATTTT
.	.	TRBV5-1	TRBJ2-3	CASSLEGGSEPQYF	TGCGCCAGCAGCTTGGAAGGGGGATCGGAACCGCAGTATTTT
.	.	TRBV18	TRBJ1-4	CASSPGRNPPTNEKLFF	TGTGCCAGCTCACCGGGGAGGAACCCCCCGACGAATGAAAAACTGTTTTTT
.	.	TRBV2	TRBJ1-2	CASSGQGRLAF	TGTGCCAGCAGTGGTCAGGGGCGACTGGCTTTC
.	TRBD2	TRBV24-1	TRBJ2-2	CATSDHILAGSRELFF	TGTGCCACCAGTGACCACATACTAGCGGGGTCGAGGGAGCTGTTTTTT
.	.	TRBV24-1	TRBJ2-5	CAAAAGTLSGETQYF	TGTGCCGCGGCAGCGGGGACACTCTCGGGGGAGACCCAGTACTTC
.	TRBD1	TRBV5-1	TRBJ1-1	CASSLAAGGRFGTEAFF	TGCGCCAGCAGCTTGGCGGCAGGGGGCAGGTTCGGGACTGAAGCTTTCTTT
.	.	TRBV11-2	TRBJ2-1	CASSLAGGFGQFF	TGTGCCAGCAGCTTAGCAGGGGGGTTTGGGCAGTTCTTC
.	TRBD2	TRBV20-1	TRBJ2-5	CSASQAGGPQETQYF	TGCAGTGCTAGTCAAGCGGGGGGCCCCCAAGAGACCCAGTACTTC
.	.	TRBV7-2	TRBJ1-6	CASSRRDSNSPLHF	TGTGCCAGCAGCCGCCGAGACAGTAATTCACCCCTCCACTTT
.	.	TRBV28	TRBJ1-2	CASREVGGGYTF	TGTGCCAGCCGGGAGGTAGGGGGGGGCTACACCTTC
.	.	TRBV5-1	TRBJ1-2	CASSPHRGGDSYGYTF	TGCGCCAGCAGCCCGCACCGGGGAGGAGATAGCTATGGCTACACCTTC
.	TRBD2	TRBV3-1/TRBV3-2	TRBJ2-4	CASSRSIISGGEIAKNIQYF	TGTGCCAGCAGCCGTTCGATAATTAGCGGGGGCGAAATAGCCAAAAACATTCAGTACTTC
.	.	TRBV5-5	TRBJ2-5	CASSLEEAGAETQYF	TGTGCCAGCAGCTTGGAGGAGGCAGGGGCAGAGACCCAGTACTTC
.	TRBD2	TRBV30	TRBJ2-5	CASNPGLAGQETQYF	TGTGCCTCCAACCCGGGACTAGCGGGACAAGAGACCCAGTACTTC
.	TRBD1	TRBV10-3	TRBJ2-1	CAISESGQGVQDEQFF	TGTGCCATCAGTGAGTCGGGACAGGGGGTTCAGGATGAGCAGTTCTTC
.	.	TRBV11-2	TRBJ1-1	CASSSRPGVDTEAFF	TGTGCCAGCAGCTCCCGGCCCGGGGTAGACACTGAAGCTTTCTTT
.	.	TRBV5-5	TRBJ1-3	CASSLAAGSGNTIYF	TGTGCCAGCAGCTTGGCTGCGGGGTCCGGAAACACCATATATTTT